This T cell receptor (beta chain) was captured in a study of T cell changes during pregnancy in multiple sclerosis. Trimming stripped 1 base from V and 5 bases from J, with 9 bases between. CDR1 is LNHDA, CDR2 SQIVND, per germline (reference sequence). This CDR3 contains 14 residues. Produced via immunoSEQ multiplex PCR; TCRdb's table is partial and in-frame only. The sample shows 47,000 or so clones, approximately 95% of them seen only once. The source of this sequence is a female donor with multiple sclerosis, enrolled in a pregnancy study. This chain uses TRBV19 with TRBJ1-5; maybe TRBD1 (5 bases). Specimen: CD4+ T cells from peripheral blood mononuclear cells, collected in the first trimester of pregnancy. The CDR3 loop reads CASSIAGWDQPQHF. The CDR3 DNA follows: TGTGCCAGTAGTATAGCAGGGTGGGATCAGCCCCAGCATTTT. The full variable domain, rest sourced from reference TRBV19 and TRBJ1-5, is DGGITQSPKYLFRKEGQNVTLSCEQNLNHDAMYWYRQDPGQGLRLIYYSQIVNDFQKGDIAEGYSVSREKKESFPLTVTSAQKNPTAFYLCASSIAGWDQPQHFGDGTRLSIL.